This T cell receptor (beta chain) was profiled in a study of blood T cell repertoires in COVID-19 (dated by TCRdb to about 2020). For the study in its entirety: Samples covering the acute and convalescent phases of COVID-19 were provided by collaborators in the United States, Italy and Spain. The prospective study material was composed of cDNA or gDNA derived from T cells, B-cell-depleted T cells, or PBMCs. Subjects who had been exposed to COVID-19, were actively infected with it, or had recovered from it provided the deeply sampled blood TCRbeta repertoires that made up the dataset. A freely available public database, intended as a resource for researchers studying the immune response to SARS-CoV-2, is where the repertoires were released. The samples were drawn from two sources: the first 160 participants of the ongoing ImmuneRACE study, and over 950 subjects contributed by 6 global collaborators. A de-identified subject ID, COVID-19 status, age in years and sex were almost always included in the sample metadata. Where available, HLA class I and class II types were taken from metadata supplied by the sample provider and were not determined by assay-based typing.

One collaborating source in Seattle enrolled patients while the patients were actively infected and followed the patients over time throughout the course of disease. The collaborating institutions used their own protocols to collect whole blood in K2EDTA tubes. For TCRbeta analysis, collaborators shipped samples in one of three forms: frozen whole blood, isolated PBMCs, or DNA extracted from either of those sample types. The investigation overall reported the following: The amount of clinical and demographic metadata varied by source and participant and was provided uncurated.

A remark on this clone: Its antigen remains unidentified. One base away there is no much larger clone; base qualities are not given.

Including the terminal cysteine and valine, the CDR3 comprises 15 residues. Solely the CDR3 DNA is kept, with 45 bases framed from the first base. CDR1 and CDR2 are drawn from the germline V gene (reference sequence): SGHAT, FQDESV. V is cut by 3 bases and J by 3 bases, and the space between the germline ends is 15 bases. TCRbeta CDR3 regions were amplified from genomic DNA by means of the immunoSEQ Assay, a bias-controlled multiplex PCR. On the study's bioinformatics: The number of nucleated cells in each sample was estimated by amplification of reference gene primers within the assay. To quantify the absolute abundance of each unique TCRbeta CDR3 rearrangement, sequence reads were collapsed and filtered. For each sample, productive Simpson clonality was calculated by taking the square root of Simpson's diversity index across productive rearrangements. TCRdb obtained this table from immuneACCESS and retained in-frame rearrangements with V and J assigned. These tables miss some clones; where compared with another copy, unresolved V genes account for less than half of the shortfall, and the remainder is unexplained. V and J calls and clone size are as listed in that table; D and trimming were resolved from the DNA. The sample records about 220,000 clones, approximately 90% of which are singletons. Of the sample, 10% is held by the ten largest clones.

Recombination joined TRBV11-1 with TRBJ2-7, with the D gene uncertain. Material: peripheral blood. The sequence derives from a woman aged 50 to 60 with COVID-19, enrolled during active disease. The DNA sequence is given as TGTGCCAGCAGCTTCTCTCGTCAGGCCTTCTACGAGCAGTACGTC. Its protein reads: CASSFSRQAFYEQYV.